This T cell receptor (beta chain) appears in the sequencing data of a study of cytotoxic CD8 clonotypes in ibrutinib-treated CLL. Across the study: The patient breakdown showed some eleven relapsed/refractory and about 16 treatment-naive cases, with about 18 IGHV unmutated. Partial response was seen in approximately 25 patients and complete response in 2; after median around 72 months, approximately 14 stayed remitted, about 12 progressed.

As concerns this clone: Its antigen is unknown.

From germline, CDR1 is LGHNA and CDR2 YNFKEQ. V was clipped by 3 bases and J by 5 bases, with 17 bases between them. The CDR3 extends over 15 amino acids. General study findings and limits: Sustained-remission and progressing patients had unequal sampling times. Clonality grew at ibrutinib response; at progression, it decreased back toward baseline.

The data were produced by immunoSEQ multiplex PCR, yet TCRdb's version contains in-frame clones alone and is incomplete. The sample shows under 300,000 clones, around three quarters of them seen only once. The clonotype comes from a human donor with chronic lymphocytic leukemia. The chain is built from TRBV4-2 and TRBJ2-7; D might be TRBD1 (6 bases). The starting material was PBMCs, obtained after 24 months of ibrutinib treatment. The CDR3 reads CASSHNPGETNEQYF. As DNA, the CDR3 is TGTGCCAGCAGCCACAATCCAGGGGAAACTAACGAGCAGTACTTC.